One sample yielded the 27 T cell receptor beta chains listed below, sequenced in a study of T cell clonality in common variable immunodeficiency. Whole-study results and caveats: Reportedly, TCR beta sequences from common variable immunodeficiency showed fewer deletions and N-nucleotide insertions.

Profiling relied on immunoSEQ multiplex PCR, and the TCRdb table lists in-frame clones only, not all of them. The sample shows approximately 30,000 clones, no singletons; the ten largest hold roughly 3%. The antigens these receptors bind are not known. Sequenced material: peripheral blood mononuclear cells. The receptor source for this set is a human donor with common variable immunodeficiency.

This clone was counted between two and nine times. Read coverage stops 3 residues before the CDR3 terminus; the germline J gene supplies the remainder. V usage is TRBV2 and J usage is TRBJ1-2; 7 nucleotides align to TRBD1. CDR1 and CDR2 (germline): SNHLY, FYNNEI. V trimming: 4 bases; J trimming: 2 bases; junction bases outside the gene matches: 4. CDR3 size: 14 residues. This CDR3 is CASSAPGQNYGYTF. CDR3 DNA, as far as it was read: TGTGCCAGCAGTGCCCCGGGACAGAACTATGGC.

This clone came up many times. CDR3 in amino acids: CASSPTSGEGTQYF. Incomplete CDR3 DNA: TGTGCCAGCTCACCTACTAGCGGGGAGGGTACG. This chain connects TRBV18 to TRBJ2-3; 10 nucleotides agree with TRBD2. The read terminates 3 residues before the CDR3 end, so the remaining end is supplied by the germline J gene. Germline V gene lookup returns CDR1 KGHSH and CDR2 LQKENI. The CDR3 is made up of 14 amino acids. V was pared by 3 bases and J by 8 bases, with 5 bases of the junction left unmatched.

A word on this clone: Coverage ceases 3 residues before the CDR3 finishes, and the germline J gene fills in the end. J is TRBJ1-2 and V is TRBV18, with TRBD1 matching over 8 bases. The CDR3 has 13 amino acids. The V segment lost 6 bases and the J segment 7 bases; nucleotides outside the gene matches: 7. CDR1 is KGHSH, CDR2 LQKENI, per germline. The CDR3 loop is CASSPSQGAGYTF. CDR3 DNA (partial): TGTGCCAGCTCGCCCTCCCAGGGGGCTGGC.

Of note for this clone: The read ends 3 residues early relative to the CDR3; the germline J gene fills the gap. The chain uses TRBV18 and TRBJ1-3; 7 bases are shared with TRBD1. CDR3 length: 16 amino acids. Germline CDR1 and CDR2: KGHSH and LQKENI. V lost 3 bases to trimming and J lost 0 bases; unmatched junction nucleotides: 5. The CDR3 loop reads CASSPGTVASGNTIYF. Partial CDR3 DNA: TGTGCCAGCTCACCGGGGACAGTCGCCTCTGGAAACACC. Filled out from reference TRBV18 and TRBJ1-3, the complete variable domain reads NAGVMQNPRHLVRRRGQEARLRCSPMKGHSHVYWYRQLPEEGLKFMVYLQKENIIDESGMPKERFSAEFPKEGPSILRIQQVVRGDSAAYFCASSPGTVASGNTIYFGEGSWLTVV.

This clone was observed a handful of times. The CDR3 extends 3 residues past the end of the read, so its final part is completed from the germline J gene. This sequence joins TRBV5-5 and TRBJ2-5, with TRBD1 matching over 10 bases. Germline V gene sequence: CDR1 SGHKS, CDR2 YYEKEE (reference sequence). V dropped 4 bases and J dropped 5; count of bases not matched to a gene: 8. CDR3 length: 15 amino acids. The covered CDR3 bases are TGTGCCAGCAGCCCTCGACAGGGGGCGCGGGAGACC. Its translation: CASSPRQGARET. In full, the CDR3 reads CASSPRQGARETQYF. Full variable domain (rest looked up from reference TRBV5-5 and TRBJ2-5): DAGVTQSPTHLIKTRGQQVTLRCSPISGHKSVSWYQQVLGQGPQFIFQYYEKEERGRGNFPDRFSARQFPNYSSELNVNALLLGDSALYLCASSPRQGARETQYFGPGTRLLVL.

In its sample, this clone was seen many times. One end of the junction does not line up with germline, which may come from a read error. The read comes to an end 3 residues before the CDR3 does, leaving the germline J gene to fill in the end. V usage is TRBV4-2 and J usage is TRBJ1-3; D not resolved. Germline V gives CDR1 LGHNA, CDR2 YNFKEQ. The CDR3 contains 14 residues. Incomplete CDR3 DNA: TGCGCCAGCAGCCAGTCAGAGGTTGGAAACACC. Residues: CASSQSEVGNT. The whole CDR3 region reads CASSQSEVGNTIYF.

This clone was picked up many times. The CDR3 end lies 3 residues beyond the end of the read and is filled in from the germline J gene. This sequence joins TRBV18 and TRBJ2-2, with 8 bases matching TRBD1. The CDR3 totals 15 residues. V lost 6 bases and J lost 3; bases outside the gene matches: 6. The V gene's germline CDR1 is KGHSH and CDR2 LQKENI. CDR3 DNA, as far as it was read: TGTGCCAGCTCGGGGCGGACAGGGCACACCGGGGAG. Translating gives CASSGRTGHTGE. Given in full, the CDR3 is CASSGRTGHTGELFF. The complete variable domain, with remaining parts taken from reference TRBV18 and TRBJ2-2, reads NAGVMQNPRHLVRRRGQEARLRCSPMKGHSHVYWYRQLPEEGLKFMVYLQKENIIDESGMPKERFSAEFPKEGPSILRIQQVVRGDSAAYFCASSGRTGHTGELFFGEGSRLTVL.

The sample holds a few counts of this clone. The CDR3 is CASSLAGADTQYF. The CDR3 DNA, read in part, is TGCGCCAGCAGCTTGGCAGGGGCAGATACG. The chain joins TRBV5-1 to TRBJ2-3, with a tentative D call TRBD1 (6 bases). Read data end 3 residues before the CDR3 end; the end is taken from the germline J gene. This CDR3 comprises 13 residues. CDR1 is SGHRS and CDR2 is YFSETQ in the germline V gene. The V gene lost 0 bases and the J gene lost 4 bases, with 6 bases spanning the gap.

This clone showed up many times. This chain's CDR3 is CASSGQGLFSGANVLTF. CDR3 DNA, as far as it was read: TGTGCCAGTAGCGGACAGGGACTCTTCTCTGGGGCCAACGTC. The chain couples TRBV19 to TRBJ2-6, with TRBD1 identical over 8 bases. Read coverage stops 3 residues before the CDR3 terminus; the germline J gene supplies the remainder. The V segment lost 6 bases and the J segment 0 bases; nucleotides outside the gene matches: 7. The germline CDR1 and CDR2 sequences are LNHDA and SQIVND (reference sequence). The CDR3 is 17 residues long.

The sample holds a few counts of this clone. The observed sequence ends 3 residues before the CDR3 terminus, with the missing tail filled in from the germline J gene. The chain recombines TRBV7-6 with TRBJ1-1, with D unresolved. V dropped 1 base and J dropped 1 base, with 4 bases sitting between them. There are 13 residues in the CDR3. The germline gives CDR1 SGHVS, CDR2 FNYEAQ. This CDR3 is CASSLDTNTEAFF. The sequenced CDR3 bases are TGTGCCAGCAGCTTAGACACGAACACTGAA.

Comments on this clone: The read halts 3 residues ahead of the CDR3 end, with the missing end drawn from the germline J gene. The chain couples TRBV7-2 to TRBJ2-5; TRBD2 is a possible D gene (5 bases). The CDR3 covers 13 residues. V lost 5 bases, J lost 1 base, and 8 bases lay in between. Germline CDR1 and CDR2: SGHTA and FQGNSA. The CDR3 DNA, read in part, is TGTGCCAGCAGCGGACTGGTCCAAGAGACC. It translates to CASSGLVQET. The complete CDR3 reads CASSGLVQETQYF.

This clone was counted at least ten times. The sequenced fragment ends 3 residues before the CDR3 boundary, so the rest is inferred from the germline J gene. The chain employs TRBV29-1 and TRBJ1-1; TRBD1 might be the D (6 bases). CDR1 and CDR2 (germline): SQVTM, ANQGSEA. V shed 7 bases and J shed 1 base, with 10 bases lying between them. The length of the CDR3 is 12 residues. The sequenced CDR3 bases are TGCAGCGCAGGGGCTTCGAACACTGAA. Residues: CSAGASNTE. The CDR3 as a whole reads CSAGASNTEAFF. The whole variable domain, remainder taken from reference TRBV29-1 and TRBJ1-1, is SAVISQKPSRDICQRGTSLTIQCQVDSQVTMMFWYRQQPGQSLTLIATANQGSEATYESGFVIDKFPISRPNLTFSTLTVSNMSPEDSSIYLCSAGASNTEAFFGQGTRLTVV.

This clone was detected only a few times. The CDR3 here is CASSPRTELNEKLFF. CDR3 DNA (partial): TGTGCCAGCAGCCCGAGGACAGAACTTAATGAAAAA. The chain joins TRBV7-9 to TRBJ1-4, with D possibly TRBD1 on 6 matching bases. Read coverage stops 3 residues before the CDR3 terminus; the germline J gene supplies the remainder. CDR3 length: 15 residues. Trimming left V 5 bases short and J 4 bases short, with 14 bases between. Germline loops: CDR1 SEHNR, CDR2 FQNEAQ (reference sequence). Full variable domain (missing parts from reference TRBV7-9 and TRBJ1-4): DTGVSQNPRHKITKRGQNVTFRCDPISEHNRLYWYRQTLGQGPEFLTYFQNEAQLEKSRLLSDRFSAERPKGSFSTLEIQRTEQGDSAMYLCASSPRTELNEKLFFGSGTQLSVL.

Turning to this clone: Read coverage stops 3 residues before the CDR3 terminus; the germline J gene supplies the remainder. The chain joins TRBV7-9 to TRBJ1-6, with D perhaps TRBD1 (5 bases). The CDR3 runs to 15 residues. V was clipped by 1 base and J by 8 bases, with 12 bases between them. The germline gives CDR1 SEHNR, CDR2 FQNEAQ (reference sequence). The CDR3 protein is CASSLVAGMDSPLHF. The CDR3 bases that were read are TGTGCCAGCAGCTTAGTGGCAGGGATGGATTCACCC.

In the case of this clone: Read coverage stops 3 residues before the CDR3 terminus; the germline J gene supplies the remainder. The chain uses TRBV19 and TRBJ1-4, with a tentative D call TRBD1 (6 bases). This CDR3 contains 14 residues. Germline-derived CDR1 and CDR2 are LNHDA and SQIVND (reference sequence). V gave up 7 bases and J gave up 0 bases, with 9 bases separating them. CDR3 sequence: CASTRTATNEKLFF. CDR3 DNA, as far as it was read: TGTGCCAGTACCCGGACAGCAACTAATGAAAAA.

This clone was detected ten times or more. The read stops 3 residues short of the end of the CDR3; the missing end is completed from the germline J gene. The chain uses TRBV7-8 and TRBJ2-1; 8 bases line up with TRBD2. Trimming removed 10 bases from V and 8 bases from J; junction bases left unmatched: 13. The germline V gene encodes CDR1 SGHVS and CDR2 FQNEAQ. This CDR3 has 14 residues. CDR3 DNA, as far as it was read: TGTGCCACCTCTCGGGCAGCGGGGGTGGATGAG. Residues: CATSRAAGVDE. The CDR3 in full is CATSRAAGVDEQFF.

This clone was counted a few times. Read coverage stops 3 residues before the CDR3 terminus; the germline J gene supplies the remainder. The chain is built from TRBV2 and TRBJ2-5, with 9 nucleotides matching TRBD2. Trimming at V came to 5 bases and at J to 4 bases, leaving 5 bases not matched to a gene. CDR3 size: 14 residues. Germline CDR1 and CDR2: SNHLY and FYNNEI. The CDR3 bases that were read are TGTGCCAGCAGTTACGGACTAGCGCTAGAGACC. This codes for CASSYGLALET. The full CDR3 is CASSYGLALETQYF. The variable domain in full, completed from reference TRBV2 and TRBJ2-5, reads EPEVTQTPSHQVTQMGQEVILRCVPISNHLYFYWYRQILGQKVEFLVSFYNNEISEKSEIFDDQFSVERPDGSNFTLKIRSTKLEDSAMYFCASSYGLALETQYFGPGTRLLVL.

As to this clone: The sequence runs out 3 residues before the end of the CDR3; the remainder is reconstructed from the germline J gene. J is TRBJ2-2 and V is TRBV7-8, with no clear D. Trimming took 7 bases from V and 1 from J, leaving 4 bases between them. The CDR3 totals 12 residues. Looked up from germline, CDR1 is SGHVS and CDR2 is FQNEAQ. This chain's CDR3 is CASKGNTGELFF. The sequenced part of the CDR3 DNA is TGTGCCAGCAAAGGGAACACCGGGGAG.

Incomplete CDR3 DNA: TGCGCCAGCAGCTTGGGAGGGGCACGACAAGAGACC. Encoded protein: CASSLGGARQET. Given in full, the CDR3 is CASSLGGARQETQYF. The genes are TRBV5-1 and TRBJ2-5; D assignment may be TRBD1 or TRBD2 (5 bases each). The read terminates 3 residues before the CDR3 end, so the remaining end is supplied by the germline J gene. The ends were cut back, 0 bases at V and 2 bases at J, with 11 bases in the middle. The CDR3 is made up of 15 amino acids. The germline V gene has CDR1 SGHRS and CDR2 YFSETQ.

Comment on this clone: Read coverage stops 3 residues before the CDR3 terminus; the germline J gene supplies the remainder. The chain employs TRBV7-8 and TRBJ2-6; 9 positions match TRBD1. There are 13 residues in the CDR3. The germline CDR1 and CDR2 sequences are SGHVS and FQNEAQ. This CDR3 is CASRKTGGSLLTF. Partial CDR3 DNA: TGTGCCAGCAGGAAGACAGGGGGGAGTCTC.

Turning to this clone: Read sequence stops 3 residues before the CDR3 end, and the germline J gene provides the missing end. The identical CDR3 is also encoded by other nucleotide sequences in the sample. The V gene is TRBV7-6, the J gene TRBJ2-2; D is unclear. This CDR3 has 12 amino acids. Germline V lookup: CDR1 SGHVS, CDR2 FNYEAQ. V shed 2 bases and J shed 7 bases, with 5 bases lying between them. Partial CDR3 DNA: TGTGCCAGCAGCTTAACTGTCGGGGAG. Amino acids: CASSLTVGE. The full CDR3 protein is CASSLTVGELFF.

A word on this clone: The read falls 3 residues short of the CDR3 end, and the missing part is taken from the germline J gene. This chain uses TRBV2 with TRBJ2-3; D remains unclear. Trimming took 4 bases from V and 8 from J, leaving 7 bases between them. CDR1 and CDR2 from the germline V gene are SNHLY and FYNNEI. There are 11 residues in the CDR3. The chain's CDR3 is CASSAAFTQYF. The part of the CDR3 DNA that was read is TGTGCCAGCAGTGCTGCGTTTACG.

As regards this clone: The read stops 3 residues short of the end of the CDR3; the missing end is completed from the germline J gene. The J gene is TRBJ2-1, the V gene TRBV19; D is uncertain. The germline V gene has CDR1 LNHDA and CDR2 SQIVND (reference sequence). V was clipped by 5 bases and J by 8 bases, with 13 bases between them. The CDR3 consists of 13 residues. CDR3 DNA (partial): TGTGCCAGTAGTCCCCAGGTTCGGCATGAG. Amino acids: CASSPQVRHE. The whole CDR3 region reads CASSPQVRHEQFF.

In this sample, this clone turned up many times. The sequence runs out 3 residues before the end of the CDR3; the remainder is reconstructed from the germline J gene. The chain uses TRBV20-1 and TRBJ2-7; possibly TRBD1 for D (5 bases). Trimming took 0 bases from V and 1 from J, leaving 7 bases between them. CDR3 size: 13 residues. Germline-derived CDR1 and CDR2 are DFQATT and SNEGSKA (reference sequence). CDR3 DNA, as far as it was read: TGCAGTGCTAGAGAGGACACTTCCTACGAG. Translating it yields CSAREDTSYE. The full CDR3 protein is CSAREDTSYEQYF.

In the case of this clone: Read data end 3 residues before the CDR3 end; the end is taken from the germline J gene. The V and J genes are TRBV11-1 and TRBJ2-7; the D is unclear. The CDR3 totals 13 residues. The germline V and J ends were trimmed by 7 bases and 6 bases, with 16 bases remaining between them. CDR1 is SGHAT and CDR2 is FQDESV in the germline V gene (reference sequence). The covered CDR3 bases are TGTGCCAGCACCCTATACTCGACGGGCGAG. Amino acid sequence: CASTLYSTGE. The entire CDR3 protein is CASTLYSTGEQYF.

As regards this clone: The read stops 3 residues short of the end of the CDR3; the missing end is completed from the germline J gene. J is TRBJ2-3 and V is TRBV5-1, with 9 bases fitting TRBD1. Germline V lookup: CDR1 SGHRS, CDR2 YFSETQ. CDR3 length equals 16 residues. The trim removed 0 bases at V and 1 base at J, leaving 3 bases unmatched. The CDR3 bases that were read are TGCGCCAGCAGCTTGGCGGGACAGGGTGGCACAGATACG. Amino acid sequence: CASSLAGQGGTDT. The full-length CDR3 reads as CASSLAGQGGTDTQYF.

This clone was observed many times. The sequence runs out 3 residues before the end of the CDR3; the remainder is reconstructed from the germline J gene. This sequence joins TRBV14 and TRBJ1-1, with D unclear. The CDR3 extends over 12 amino acids. Per the germline V gene, CDR1 is SGHDN and CDR2 is FVKESK. The CDR3 bases that were read are TGTGCCAGCAGCCAACTGTGGGCTCGG. Translation gives CASSQLWAR. The full CDR3 sequence reads CASSQLWARAFF.